Following are 11 T cell receptor beta chains from one sample sequenced in a study of spatial heterogeneity in lung cancer. What these receptors recognize is not known. TCRdb re-derived calls from the 5' RACE reads in MiXCR, one entry per CDR3 protein. Among about 9,200 distinct CDR3 sequences, 2.9% were seen once, and the ten largest hold around 15%. Study conclusions and caveats: Counts of expanded alpha and beta TCRs within tumors tracked the tumor nonsynonymous mutation count.

This sample's time point: sample taken at primary tumor resection. The sample here was lung tumor tissue, taken at surgery. The receptors derive from a male donor with early-stage non-small cell lung cancer.

This clonotype is medium-sized by share. The gene calls are TRBV12-3 or TRBV12-4 and TRBJ2-1; 12 nucleotides align to TRBD2. Trimming removed 5 bases from V and 7 bases from J; junction bases left unmatched: 6. This CDR3 region has 15 residues. CDR3 amino acids: CASSPSGGAPNEQFF. The DNA of the CDR3 is TGTGCCAGCAGTCCTAGCGGGGGGGCTCCGAATGAGCAGTTCTTC.

This clonotype is medium-sized (0.01 to 0.1%) within its sample. This sequence joins TRBV7-3 and TRBJ2-1, with 10 bases that match TRBD1. The ends lost 1 base at V and 8 bases at J; junction bases unmatched: 11. Germline V gene data show CDR1 as SGHTA and CDR2 as FQGTGA. The CDR3 length is 17 residues. CDR3 sequence: CASSLIPGQGVFHEQFF. CDR3 DNA: TGTGCCAGCAGCTTAATCCCAGGACAGGGGGTGTTCCATGAGCAGTTCTTC.

The sample holds many counts of this clonotype. The chain couples TRBV7-2 to TRBJ2-7; 7 bases map to TRBD1. The junction had 5 bases not matched to a gene; V was cut back by 1 base and J by 2 bases. The CDR3 totals 15 residues. Germline-derived CDR1 and CDR2 are SGHTA and FQGNSA. The CDR3, as DNA: TGTGCCAGCAGCTTAGATAGGGACAGCACCTACGAGCAGTACTTC. Translating gives CASSLDRDSTYEQYF. The full variable domain, in which reference TRBV7-2 and TRBJ2-7 provide the parts outside the CDR3, is GAGVSQSPSNKVTEKGKDVELRCDPISGHTALYWYRQSLGQGLEFLIYFQGNSAPDKSGLPSDRFSAERTGGSVSTLTIQRTQQEDSAVYLCASSLDRDSTYEQYFGPGTRLTVT.

This clonotype was seen at least ten times. The chain combines TRBV27 with TRBJ1-5; D is possibly TRBD1 (6 bases). The CDR3 extends over 15 amino acids. Germline V lookup: CDR1 MNHEY, CDR2 SMNVEV (reference sequence). V lost 6 bases to trimming and J lost 1 base, with 13 bases between them. CDR3 amino acids: CASRTGPGSNQPQHF. DNA for the CDR3: TGTGCCAGCAGAACAGGGCCAGGGAGCAATCAGCCCCAGCATTTT.

This clonotype was found many times. V usage is TRBV19 and J usage is TRBJ2-1, with D possibly being TRBD1 (6 bases). V was clipped by 5 bases and J by 5 bases, with 13 bases between them. This CDR3 has 14 amino acids. Germline CDR1 LNHDA, CDR2 SQIVND (reference sequence). CDR3 nucleotides: TGTGCCAGTAGTCCCGGGACACTCAACAATGAGCAGTTCTTC. Protein sequence: CASSPGTLNNEQFF.

By its share, this clonotype is medium-sized. V is TRBV4-2 and J is TRBJ1-4; TRBD1 is a possible D gene (6 bases). CDR1 is LGHNA and CDR2 is YNFKEQ in the germline V gene. CDR3 length: 23 amino acids. V was clipped by 0 bases and J by 3 bases, with 32 bases between them. CDR3 sequence (DNA): TGTGCCAGCAGCCAAGAGAGATCTCTGGGACAACAGGGTCGGGTTCGATCTAATGAAAAACTGTTTTTT. Amino acids: CASSQERSLGQQGRVRSNEKLFF.

This clonotype was seen repeatedly, ten times or more. V gene TRBV6-6 combines with J gene TRBJ2-5, with no clear D. V lost 5 bases and J 3 bases, leaving 13 bases between the germline ends. CDR3 size: 14 residues. Germline CDR1 is MNHNY and CDR2 is SVGAGI (reference sequence). The DNA of the CDR3 is TGTGCCAGCAGTACCCTCCTGGTAAAAGAGACCCAGTACTTC. Its translation is CASSTLLVKETQYF.

This clonotype was detected ten times or more. V gene TRBV6-2 or TRBV6-3 combines with J gene TRBJ2-4; the D is unclear. Germline V lookup: CDR1 MNHEY, CDR2 SVGEGT. V was pared by 2 bases and J by 9 bases, with 8 bases between. This CDR3 spans 12 amino acids. CDR3 bases: TGTGCCAGCAGTTACCCACTGACCATTCAGTACTTC. It encodes CASSYPLTIQYF.

This clonotype was counted at least ten times. The chain joins TRBV2 to TRBJ2-2, with 7 positions matching TRBD2. Germline V CDR1 and CDR2: SNHLY, FYNNEI. Trimming removed 2 bases from V and 7 bases from J; junction bases left unmatched: 4. The CDR3 covers 14 residues. The CDR3 nucleotides are TGTGCCAGCAGTGAATCGAGGGAGGGCGGGGAGCTGTTTTTT. This gives the protein CASSESREGGELFF.

Ten or more counts support this clonotype. CDR3 amino acids: CASSQETQYF. The CDR3 bases are TGTGCCAGCAGCCAAGAGACCCAGTACTTC. The J gene is TRBJ2-5, the V gene TRBV28; the D is unclear. From germline, CDR1 is MDHEN and CDR2 SYDVKM. With 6 bases removed from V and 1 base from J, the gap between germline ends came to 0 bases. The CDR3 is 10 residues long.

This clonotype is judged medium-sized. The chain has TRBV5-6 and TRBJ2-4; no clear D. Deletions cut 4 bases from V and 2 bases from J, with 13 bases between. The germline gives CDR1 SGHDT, CDR2 YYEEEE. The CDR3 is made up of 15 amino acids. Written as DNA, the CDR3 is TGTGCCAGCAGCCTGGTGACGGGCACCAAAAACATTCAGTACTTC. It encodes CASSLVTGTKNIQYF.